The clone carrying this T cell receptor (beta chain) showed up just a few times. V lost 0 bases to trimming and J lost 6 bases, with 16 bases between them. This CDR3 has 15 residues. Germline V gene lookup returns CDR1 GTSNPN and CDR2 SVGIG (reference sequence). This record belongs to a study of early T cells in non-severe SARS-CoV-2 infection. Overall study: With bulk RNA from unsorted whole blood as input, sequencing yielded unpaired chains.

Unique molecular identifiers were added to individual cDNA molecules. TCRdb re-analysed the 5' RACE reads in MiXCR, keeping a single row per CDR3 protein. The sample contains roughly 67,000 distinct CDR3 sequences, 12% of which appear only once. The TCR originated in an adult who was a healthcare worker with PCR-confirmed SARS-CoV-2 infection or an uninfected control (not recorded which). Source material: whole blood. This chain links TRBV30 with TRBJ2-3, with TRBD1 as a possible D gene (5 bases). Here the CDR3 reads CAWSVSLVPGDTQYF. The CDR3 coding sequence is TGTGCCTGGAGTGTATCCTTAGTCCCAGGGGATACGCAGTATTTT.